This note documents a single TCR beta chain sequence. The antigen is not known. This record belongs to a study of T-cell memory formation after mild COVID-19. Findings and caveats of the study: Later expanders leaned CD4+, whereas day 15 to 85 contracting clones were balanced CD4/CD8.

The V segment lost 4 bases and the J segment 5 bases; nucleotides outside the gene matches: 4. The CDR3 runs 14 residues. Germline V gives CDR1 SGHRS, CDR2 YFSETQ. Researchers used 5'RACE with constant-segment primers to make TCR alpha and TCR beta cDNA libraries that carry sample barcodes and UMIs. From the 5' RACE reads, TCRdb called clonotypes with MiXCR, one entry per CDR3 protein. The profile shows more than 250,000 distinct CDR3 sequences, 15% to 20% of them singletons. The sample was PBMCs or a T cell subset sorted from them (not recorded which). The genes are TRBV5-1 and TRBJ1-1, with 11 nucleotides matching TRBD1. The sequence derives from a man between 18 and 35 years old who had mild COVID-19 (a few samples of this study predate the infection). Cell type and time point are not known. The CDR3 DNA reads TGCGCCAGCAGCCACGGGACAGGGGGGACTGAAGCTTTCTTT. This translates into CASSHGTGGTEAFF.